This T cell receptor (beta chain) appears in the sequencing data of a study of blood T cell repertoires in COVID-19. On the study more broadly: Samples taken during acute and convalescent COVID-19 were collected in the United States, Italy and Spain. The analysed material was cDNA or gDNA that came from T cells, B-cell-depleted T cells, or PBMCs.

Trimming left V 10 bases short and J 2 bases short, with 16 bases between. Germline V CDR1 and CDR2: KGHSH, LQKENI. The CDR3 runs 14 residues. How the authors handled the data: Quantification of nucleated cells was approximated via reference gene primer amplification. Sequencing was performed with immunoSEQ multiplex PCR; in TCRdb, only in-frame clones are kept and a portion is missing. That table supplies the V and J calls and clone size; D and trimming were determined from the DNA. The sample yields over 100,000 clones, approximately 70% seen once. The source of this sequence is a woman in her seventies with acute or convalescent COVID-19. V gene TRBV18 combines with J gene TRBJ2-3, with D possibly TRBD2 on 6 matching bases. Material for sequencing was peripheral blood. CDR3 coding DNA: TGTGCCACAGGTCGGGGGATGAACACAGATACGCAGTATTTT. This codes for CATGRGMNTDTQYF. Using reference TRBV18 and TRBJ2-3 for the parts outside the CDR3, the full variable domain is NAGVMQNPRHLVRRRGQEARLRCSPMKGHSHVYWYRQLPEEGLKFMVYLQKENIIDESGMPKERFSAEFPKEGPSILRIQQVVRGDSAAYFCATGRGMNTDTQYFGPGTRLTVL.